The entry below gives a single TCR beta chain sequence along with its context. Its antigen specificity is not known. One base away there is no much larger clone; base qualities are not given. Using the deep immunoSEQ assay, TCR CDR3 regions were amplified from genomic DNA by multiplex PCR. Genomic DNA extracted from each cell subset was distributed evenly over all wells of several immunoSEQ 96-well plates, and each plate served as one replicate. Each replicate PCR for unsorted PBMC received 250 to 300 ng genomic DNA, equal to 30,000 or so T cell genomes. Ten immunoSEQ deep assay plates were used to sequence unsorted PBMC genomic DNA. The purified libraries were quantified using a Qubit 3.0 fluorometer, sized with a Bioanalyzer 2100, and then quantified again using the KAPA Library Quantification kit. Every immunoSEQ 96-well plate was sequenced on a dedicated single-read 150-cycle Illumina NextSeq 550 flow cell. Processing in the source paper ran as follows. Because the immunoSEQ output held only junctional sequences and lacked quality scores, the filtering could not match the filtering applied to full-length reads. To assign V/J genes and CDR3, sequences were annotated against IMGT germline references using PyIR, a Python wrapper for IgBLAST v1.9. Any read was removed if the V/J assignment was weak (E-value above 1e-6), the CDR3 was missing, or the read contained stop codons, out-of-frame junctions, or ambiguous translated residues. A V3J clonotype was defined by an identical inferred V gene, J gene, and CDR3 amino acid sequence. To compute the percentage overlap between repertoires, the number of shared unique clonotypes was divided by the size of the smaller repertoire. Repertoire richness was assessed with RTK rarefaction, the Chao1 estimator, and Recon v2.1 estimates of unobserved clonotypes. TCRdb provides this immuneACCESS table in a form limited to in-frame rearrangements. Some clones are lacking; in checked studies, under half of them reflect an unresolved V gene, and why the rest are absent is not known. V, J and clone size are taken as reported in that table, and D and trimming were inferred from the DNA itself. This sample gives roughly 480,000 clones in total; less than 80% of them show up just once. The ten largest clonotypes hold 9.5% to 15% of the sample.

CDR1 SEHNR and CDR2 FQNEAQ were looked up in the germline V gene (reference sequence). V is trimmed back by 5 bases and J by 4 bases, and the junction contains 7 bases that no gene match accounts for. Its CDR3 holds 16 amino acids, cysteine through phenylalanine. The CDR3 DNA has 48 bases and is translated from base 1. The donors were healthy, HIV-negative adults who had no recently reported acute infections or vaccinations. Every donor was a Caucasian adult living in Nashville, Tennessee, USA. For unsorted samples, 84 million or so PBMCs were counted, and genomic DNA was extracted using the QIAamp DNA Blood Mini kit. Blood was obtained by leukapheresis, after which PBMCs were separated by Ficoll-Histopaque density gradient centrifugation and cryopreserved in liquid nitrogen vapor phase. The data belong to a study of shared clonotypes between healthy human individuals (dated by TCRdb to 2019 to 2021). Broadly, across the study: Three men and a couple of women, aged 18 to 49 years, made up the cohort. To estimate repertoire size and how much clonotypes are shared between individuals, the study performed deep sequencing of blood TCR repertoires from 4 to 6 healthy adults. Libraries were prepared and TCR repertoires were sequenced by different laboratories using diverse techniques, in order to increase sequencing depth and limit assay-specific biases. Leukapheresis yielded between about 0.94 and 9.5 billion PBMCs per donor. What the work shows at the level of the full study, not this receptor alone: Because the study included only a small number of donors, the genetic and exposure-history diversity represented was limited. Sampling was limited to blood, and TCR repertoires in tissue likely differ from TCR repertoires in blood. Based on pairwise subsampling, the degree of clonotype sharing among donors was expected to be affected by sequencing depth.

Sequencing input: PBMCs. The receptor's source is a woman aged 40-49 years in good health. Some clones in this sample may be carry-over from other donors' samples. Rearrangement joined TRBV7-9 to TRBJ2-1; the central 11 bases match TRBD2. The bases are TGTGCCAGCAGCCTTCCTACTAGCGGGAGATACAATGAGCAGTTCTTC. The translation is CASSLPTSGRYNEQFF. Supplemented by the reference TRBV7-9 and TRBJ2-1 proteins around the CDR3, the complete variable domain is DTGVSQNPRHKITKRGQNVTFRCDPISEHNRLYWYRQTLGQGPEFLTYFQNEAQLEKSRLLSDRFSAERPKGSFSTLEIQRTEQGDSAMYLCASSLPTSGRYNEQFFGPGTRLTVL.